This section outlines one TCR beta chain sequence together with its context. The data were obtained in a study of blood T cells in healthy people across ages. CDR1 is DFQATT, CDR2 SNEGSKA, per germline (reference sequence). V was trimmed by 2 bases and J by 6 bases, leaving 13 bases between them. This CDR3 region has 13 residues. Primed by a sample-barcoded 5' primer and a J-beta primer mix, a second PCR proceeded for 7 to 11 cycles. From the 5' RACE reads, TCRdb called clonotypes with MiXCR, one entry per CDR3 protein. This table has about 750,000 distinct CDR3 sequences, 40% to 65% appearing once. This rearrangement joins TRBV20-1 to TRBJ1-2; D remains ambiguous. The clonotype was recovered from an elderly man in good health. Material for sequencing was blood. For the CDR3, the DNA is TGCAGTGCTAGACCCCCAGAGAAGGATGGCTACACCTTC. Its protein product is CSARPPEKDGYTF.